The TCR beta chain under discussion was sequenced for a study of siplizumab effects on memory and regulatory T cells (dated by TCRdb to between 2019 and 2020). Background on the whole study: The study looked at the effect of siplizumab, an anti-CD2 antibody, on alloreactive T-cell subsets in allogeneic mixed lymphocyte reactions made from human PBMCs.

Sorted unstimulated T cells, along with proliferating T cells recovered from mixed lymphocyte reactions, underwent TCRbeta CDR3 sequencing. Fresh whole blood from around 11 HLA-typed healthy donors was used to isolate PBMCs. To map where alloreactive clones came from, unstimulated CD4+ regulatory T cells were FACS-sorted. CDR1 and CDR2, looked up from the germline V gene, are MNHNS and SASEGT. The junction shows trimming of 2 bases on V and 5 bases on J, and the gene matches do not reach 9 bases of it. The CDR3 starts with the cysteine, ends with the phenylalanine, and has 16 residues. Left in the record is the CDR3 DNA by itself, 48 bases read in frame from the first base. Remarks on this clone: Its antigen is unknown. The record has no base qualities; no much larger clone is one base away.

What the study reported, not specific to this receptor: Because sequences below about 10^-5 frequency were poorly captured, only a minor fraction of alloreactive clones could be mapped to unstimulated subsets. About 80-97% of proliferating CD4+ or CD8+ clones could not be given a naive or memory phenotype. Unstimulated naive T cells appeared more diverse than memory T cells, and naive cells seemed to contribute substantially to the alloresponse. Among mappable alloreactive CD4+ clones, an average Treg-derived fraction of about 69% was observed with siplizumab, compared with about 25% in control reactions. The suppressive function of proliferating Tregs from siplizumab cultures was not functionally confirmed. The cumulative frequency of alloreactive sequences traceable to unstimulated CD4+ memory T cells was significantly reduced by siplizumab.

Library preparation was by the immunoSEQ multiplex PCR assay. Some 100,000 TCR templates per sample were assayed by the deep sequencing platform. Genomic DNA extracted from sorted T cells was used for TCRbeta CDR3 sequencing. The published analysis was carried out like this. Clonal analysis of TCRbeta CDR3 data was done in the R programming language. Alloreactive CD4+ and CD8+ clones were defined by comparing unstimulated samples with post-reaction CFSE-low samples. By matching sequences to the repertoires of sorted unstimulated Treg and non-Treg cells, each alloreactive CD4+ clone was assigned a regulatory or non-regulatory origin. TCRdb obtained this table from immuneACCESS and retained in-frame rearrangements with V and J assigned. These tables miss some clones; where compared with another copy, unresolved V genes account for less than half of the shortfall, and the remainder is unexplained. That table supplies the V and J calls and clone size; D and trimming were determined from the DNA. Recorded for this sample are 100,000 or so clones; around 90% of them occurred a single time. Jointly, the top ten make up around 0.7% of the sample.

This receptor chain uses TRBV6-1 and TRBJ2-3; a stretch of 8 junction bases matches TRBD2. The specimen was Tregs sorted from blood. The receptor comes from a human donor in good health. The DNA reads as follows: TGTGCCAGCAGTGAAATGCGGGAGGTCTACCGAGATACGCAGTATTTT. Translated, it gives CASSEMREVYRDTQYF.